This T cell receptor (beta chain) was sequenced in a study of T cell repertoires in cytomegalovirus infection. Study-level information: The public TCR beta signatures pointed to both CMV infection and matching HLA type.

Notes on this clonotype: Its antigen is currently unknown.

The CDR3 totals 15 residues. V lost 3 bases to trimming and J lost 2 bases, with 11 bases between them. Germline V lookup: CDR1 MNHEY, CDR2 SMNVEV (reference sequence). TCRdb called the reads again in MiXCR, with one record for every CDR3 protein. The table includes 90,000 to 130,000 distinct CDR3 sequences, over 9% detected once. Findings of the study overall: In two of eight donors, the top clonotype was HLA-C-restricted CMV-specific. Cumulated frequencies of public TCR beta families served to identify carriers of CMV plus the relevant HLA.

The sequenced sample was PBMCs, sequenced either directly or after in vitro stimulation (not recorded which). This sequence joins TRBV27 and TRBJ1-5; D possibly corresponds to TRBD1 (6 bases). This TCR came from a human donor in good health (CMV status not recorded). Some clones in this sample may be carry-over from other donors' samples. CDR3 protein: CASSFGGFGNQPQHF. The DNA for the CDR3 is TGTGCCAGCAGTTTTGGGGGCTTTGGCAATCAGCCCCAGCATTTT.